This T cell receptor beta chain was sequenced for a study of cytomegalovirus exposure and HLA in healthy donors. Study findings and constraints: Data from an earlier analysis indicated that most TCR beta V segments were productive either about 90% or about 30% of the time. Testing in vitro showed a few CMV-associated chains specific for CMV antigens. A list of 164 TCR beta chains associated with cytomegalovirus was given.

Healthy bone marrow donors supplied every sample. Germline values: CDR1 SNHLY, CDR2 FYNNEI. The CDR3 loop spans 14 amino acids. V shed 5 bases and J 5 bases; nucleotides not matched to a gene: 3. Use of 60 Vbeta and 13 Jbeta primers characterized the PCR. The table came from immunoSEQ multiplex PCR; TCRdb's copy has only in-frame clones and leaves some out. The sample records around 75,000 clones, 76% being singletons. Details on this clone: Antigen specificity is unknown.

The chain has TRBV2 and TRBJ1-1; the match to TRBD1 covers 12 bases. Sequencing was done on a sample of PBMCs. The source of this sequence is a man aged 18 to 35 in good health and CMV-seronegative. In DNA, the CDR3 is TGTGCCAGCAGTCGGGACAGGGGGCCTACTGAAGCTTTCTTT. Its translation is CASSRDRGPTEAFF.